This is a list of T cell receptor beta chains from one sample in a study of CD8 T cells in Susac syndrome. TCRdb used MiXCR to reprocess the immunoSEQ multiplex PCR reads, holding one entry per CDR3 protein. The sample carries 100,000 to 150,000 distinct CDR3 sequences, around 94% recorded once. The sample consisted of CD4+ T cells from PBMCs. The receptor source for this set is a human donor in good health. The CDR3 runs from the conserved cysteine through the conserved F or W. The D gene is left open where the match is weak. Where a row states a size, it is once, few, many or the class of an expanded clone; other rows omit it.

d_gene: TRBD2
v_gene: TRBV30
abundance: once
j_gene: TRBJ2-2
CDR3nt: TGTGCCTGGCGCCGCCCTAGCGGGCTGAACACCGGGGAGCTGTTTTTT
CDR3aa: CAWRRPSGLNTGELFF

d_gene: TRBD1
v_gene: TRBV4-3
abundance: -
j_gene: TRBJ2-7
CDR3nt: TGCGCCAGCAGCTCAGGGGGCTACGAGCGGTACTTC
CDR3aa: CASSSGGYERYF

d_gene: -
v_gene: TRBV7-9
abundance: -
j_gene: TRBJ2-1
CDR3nt: TGTGCCAGCAGCTTGGCCTACAAAGGGCGTCGTGAGCAGTTCTTC
CDR3aa: CASSLAYKGRREQFF

d_gene: -
v_gene: TRBV3-1
abundance: -
j_gene: TRBJ1-1
CDR3nt: TGTGCCAGCAGCCAAGGGACACCGGGCACTGAAGCTTTCTTT
CDR3aa: CASSQGTPGTEAFF

d_gene: TRBD1
v_gene: TRBV5-4
abundance: -
j_gene: TRBJ1-2
CDR3nt: TGTGCCGGTGGGGACAGGGCCAACTATGGCTACACCTTC
CDR3aa: CAGGDRANYGYTF

d_gene: TRBD2
v_gene: TRBV6-1
abundance: once
j_gene: TRBJ2-4
CDR3nt: TGTGCCAGCACTGATTTGGGACTAGCGCGACAGGACATTCAGTACTTC
CDR3aa: CASTDLGLARQDIQYF

d_gene: -
v_gene: TRBV6-1
abundance: -
j_gene: TRBJ1-1
CDR3nt: TGTGCCAGCAGTGAGCCCCAAGGGAAAGCTTTCTTT
CDR3aa: CASSEPQGKAFF

d_gene: -
v_gene: TRBV7-9
abundance: -
j_gene: TRBJ1-6
CDR3nt: TGTGCCAGCAGCGCCGGCCTGTATAATTCACCCCTCCACTTT
CDR3aa: CASSAGLYNSPLHF

d_gene: TRBD2
v_gene: TRBV2
abundance: once
j_gene: TRBJ2-7
CDR3nt: TGTGCCAGCACCCTTAGGACTAGCGTGCAGTACTTC
CDR3aa: CASTLRTSVQYF

d_gene: TRBD2
v_gene: TRBV7-2
abundance: -
j_gene: TRBJ2-1
CDR3nt: TGTGCCAGCAGCTCCTACTCCGGGACTAGACAGAATGAGCAGTTCTTC
CDR3aa: CASSSYSGTRQNEQFF

d_gene: -
v_gene: TRBV11-2
abundance: -
j_gene: TRBJ1-1
CDR3nt: TGTGCCAGCAGCTTTTGGTTGATGAACACTGAAGCTTTCTTT
CDR3aa: CASSFWLMNTEAFF